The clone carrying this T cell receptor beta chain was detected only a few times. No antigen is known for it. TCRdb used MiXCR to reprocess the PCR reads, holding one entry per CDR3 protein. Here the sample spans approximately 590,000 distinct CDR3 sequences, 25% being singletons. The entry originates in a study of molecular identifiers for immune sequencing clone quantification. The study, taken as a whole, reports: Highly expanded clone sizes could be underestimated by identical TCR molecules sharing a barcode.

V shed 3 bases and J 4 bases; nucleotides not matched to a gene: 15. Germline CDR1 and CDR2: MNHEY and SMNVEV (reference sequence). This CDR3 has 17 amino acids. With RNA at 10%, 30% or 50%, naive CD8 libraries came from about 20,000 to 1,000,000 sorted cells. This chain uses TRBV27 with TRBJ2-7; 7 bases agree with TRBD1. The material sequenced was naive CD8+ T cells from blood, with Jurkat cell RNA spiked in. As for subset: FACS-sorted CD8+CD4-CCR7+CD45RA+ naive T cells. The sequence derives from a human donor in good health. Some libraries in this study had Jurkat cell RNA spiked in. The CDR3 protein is CASSLSIGWTGRYEQYF. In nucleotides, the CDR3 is TGTGCCAGCAGTTTGTCAATCGGGTGGACAGGTCGATACGAGCAGTACTTC.